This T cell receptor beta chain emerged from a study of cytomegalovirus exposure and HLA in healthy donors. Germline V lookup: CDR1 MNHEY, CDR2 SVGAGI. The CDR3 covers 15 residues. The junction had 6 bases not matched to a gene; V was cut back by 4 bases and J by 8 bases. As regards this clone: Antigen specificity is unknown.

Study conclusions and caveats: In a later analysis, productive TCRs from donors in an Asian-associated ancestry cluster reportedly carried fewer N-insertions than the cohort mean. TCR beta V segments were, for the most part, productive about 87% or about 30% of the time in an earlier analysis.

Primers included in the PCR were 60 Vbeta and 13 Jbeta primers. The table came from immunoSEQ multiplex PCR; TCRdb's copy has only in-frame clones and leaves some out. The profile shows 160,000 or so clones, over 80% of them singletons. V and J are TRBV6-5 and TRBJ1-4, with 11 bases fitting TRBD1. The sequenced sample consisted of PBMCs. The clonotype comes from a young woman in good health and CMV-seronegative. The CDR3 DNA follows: TGTGCCAGCAGTTGGACAGGGGGCCGGGAGGAAAAACTGTTTTTT. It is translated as CASSWTGGREEKLFF.